This T cell receptor (beta chain) is from a study of blood T cells in healthy people across ages. This clonotype was counted only a few times. Primers used in a second PCR of roughly 6 to 12 cycles were a sample-barcoded 5' primer and a J-beta primer mix. In TCRdb, the 5' RACE reads were re-called with MiXCR into one record per CDR3 protein. The sample has about 640,000 distinct CDR3 sequences; 35% to 50% are singletons. The germline V and J ends were trimmed by 0 bases and 8 bases, with 13 bases remaining between them. CDR3 length: 15 amino acids. Germline V gene lookup returns CDR1 SGHVS and CDR2 FQNEAQ.

This sequence was found in a man aged 80 or over in good health. This chain links TRBV7-8 with TRBJ1-4; D ambiguous. Sequencing input: blood. The CDR3 reads CASSLAGREREKLFF. The CDR3 bases are TGTGCCAGCAGCTTAGCGGGGAGGGAACGGGAAAAACTGTTTTTT.